These 32 T cell receptor beta chains share one sample of origin, sequenced in a study of shared clonotypes between healthy human individuals. Only in-frame clones appear in the TCRdb table, and some are missing; sequencing was by immunoSEQ multiplex PCR. The sample consists of more than 2 million clones, approximately 94% of them appearing once. CD8 cells regarded as naive lacked CD45RO, were positively chosen for CCR7, and omitted terminally differentiated effector memory CD45RA+ cells. Sequencing input: naive CD8+ T cells sorted from blood. Receptors originate from a young man in good health.

The rearrangement uses TRBV14 and TRBJ2-7; D not certain. CDR1 is SGHDN, CDR2 FVKESK, per germline. Trimming cost V 0 bases and J 5 bases, with 11 bases left between them. The CDR3 runs to 14 residues. CDR3 sequence: CASSQDLVRDEQYF. CDR3 nucleotide sequence: TGTGCCAGCAGCCAAGATCTCGTAAGGGACGAGCAGTACTTC.

V and J are TRBV11-2 and TRBJ2-7, with TRBD1 identical over 11 bases. The length of the CDR3 is 17 residues. The J segment lost 3 bases and the V segment lost 0 bases, leaving 7 bases of the junction unmatched. Germline values: CDR1 SGHAT, CDR2 FQNNGV. CDR3 in amino acids: CASSLDTPDRGLYEQYF. As DNA, the CDR3 is TGTGCCAGCAGCTTAGACACCCCGGACAGGGGGCTCTACGAGCAGTACTTC.

This chain uses TRBV19 with TRBJ1-6; tentatively, D is TRBD1 (6 bases). V lost 4 bases to trimming and J lost 6 bases, with 13 bases between them. Per germline, CDR1 LNHDA and CDR2 SQIVND (reference sequence). The CDR3 covers 15 residues. The CDR3 reads CASSTGVSINSPLHF. The DNA of the CDR3 is TGTGCCAGTAGTACAGGGGTATCTATTAATTCACCCCTCCACTTT.

This clone was seen just once. The V call is TRBV6-5, the J call TRBJ2-7, with TRBD2 matching 8 bases. The CDR3 is made up of 15 amino acids. Germline CDR1 is MNHEY and CDR2 is SVGAGI. The V and J ends lost 6 bases and 0 bases, in that order; junction bases with no gene match: 7. This CDR3 is CASRPRGGTSYEQYF. CDR3 in DNA: TGTGCCAGCAGACCTCGGGGGGGCACCTCCTACGAGCAGTACTTC.

J is TRBJ2-7 and V is TRBV9, with a tentative D call TRBD1 (5 bases). Germline assignment: CDR1 SGDLS and CDR2 YYNGEE. The CDR3 is 15 residues long. V was cut by 3 bases and J by 1 base, with 14 bases left in between. DNA of the CDR3: TGTGCCAGCAGCGCTTCCTGGGGCCCGTCCTACGAGCAGTACTTC. Translated, it gives CASSASWGPSYEQYF.

This chain joins TRBV4-1 and TRBJ2-7; tentative D call: TRBD1 (6 bases). V gave up 4 bases and J gave up 5 bases, with 15 bases separating them. The CDR3 spans 14 residues. The germline CDR1 and CDR2 sequences are MGHRA and YSYEKL. The CDR3 DNA reads as TGCGCCAGCAGCCCCGGACAGTCCATCCACGAGCAGTACTTC. Translating gives CASSPGQSIHEQYF.

This chain uses TRBV30 with TRBJ2-4; maybe TRBD2 (6 bases). Trimming removed 0 bases at V and 0 bases at J, with 12 bases between. The CDR3 loop spans 16 amino acids. CDR1 and CDR2 from the germline V gene are GTSNPN and SVGIG (reference sequence). The CDR3 protein is CAWSVRGGVAKNIQYF. The CDR3 region has the DNA TGTGCCTGGAGTGTACGAGGAGGGGTAGCCAAAAACATTCAGTACTTC.

The rearrangement uses TRBV7-8 and TRBJ1-2; a possible D gene is TRBD1 (5 bases). V was trimmed by 5 bases and J by 3 bases, leaving 16 bases between them. This CDR3 has 15 amino acids. Germline values: CDR1 SGHVS, CDR2 FQNEAQ. This CDR3 reads CASSVDARVDYGYTF. As DNA, the CDR3 is TGTGCCAGCAGCGTAGACGCCAGGGTAGACTATGGCTACACCTTC.

This rearrangement joins TRBV28 to TRBJ2-7, with no clear D. V was shortened by 4 bases and J by 3 bases, with 10 bases between the two germline ends. CDR3 size: 13 residues. Germline-derived CDR1 and CDR2 are MDHEN and SYDVKM. The CDR3 DNA sequence: TGTGCCAGCAGTTCGGGCCGTTACTACGAGCAGTACTTC. Its translation: CASSSGRYYEQYF.

This chain links TRBV11-2 with TRBJ2-7, with D perhaps given as TRBD1 or TRBD2 (5 bases each). CDR1 is SGHAT and CDR2 is FQNNGV in the germline V gene. This CDR3 spans 16 amino acids. Trimming took off 0 bases at V and 0 bases at J, with 12 bases between the two ends. CDR3 DNA sequence: TGTGCCAGCAGCTTAGATCCGGCAGGGAGCTCCTACGAGCAGTACTTC. Amino acids: CASSLDPAGSSYEQYF.

On this clone: The sample has other DNA sequences that encode this CDR3 too. The V gene is TRBV6-5, the J gene TRBJ2-1; D gene unclear. The V gene's germline CDR1 is MNHEY and CDR2 SVGAGI. This CDR3 region has 13 residues. V lost 2 bases to trimming and J lost 3 bases, with 5 bases between them. CDR3 sequence: CASSYASYNEQFF. The CDR3 DNA is TGTGCCAGCAGTTACGCTAGCTACAATGAGCAGTTCTTC.

A remark on this clone: Other DNA sequences in this specimen translate into the identical CDR3. The chain has TRBV7-9 and TRBJ2-1; 14 bases agree with TRBD2. Per germline, CDR1 SEHNR and CDR2 FQNEAQ (reference sequence). Trimming removed 6 bases from V and 2 bases from J; junction bases left unmatched: 6. The CDR3 loop spans 17 amino acids. The CDR3 protein is CASSPGLAGGAYNEQFF. The CDR3 nucleotides are TGTGCCAGCAGTCCCGGACTAGCGGGGGGAGCCTACAATGAGCAGTTCTTC.

V and J are TRBV7-8 and TRBJ1-3; no clear D. This CDR3 is built from 14 residues. Germline CDR1 and CDR2: SGHVS and FQNEAQ. Trimming cost V 1 base and J 3 bases, with 7 bases left between them. This CDR3 reads CASSLGTGGNTIYF. For the CDR3, the DNA is TGTGCCAGCAGCTTAGGGACTGGTGGAAACACCATATATTTT.

J is TRBJ1-2 and V is TRBV29-1; no clear D gene. CDR3 length equals 12 residues. Trimming removed 7 bases at V and 1 base at J, with 10 bases between. Germline CDR1 reads SQVTM; CDR2 reads ANQGSEA. The CDR3 DNA reads TGCAGCGCGGGAGGGTTTAACTATGGCTACACCTTC. The encoded protein is CSAGGFNYGYTF.

This chain joins TRBV6-5 and TRBJ2-7; D is possibly TRBD2 (5 bases). Trimming removed 0 bases at V and 1 base at J, with 13 bases between. Germline V lookup: CDR1 MNHEY, CDR2 SVGAGI. The CDR3 length is 16 residues. For the CDR3, the DNA is TGTGCCAGCAGTTACTCGAGCGGTCCGGATTCCTACGAGCAGTACTTC. Amino acids: CASSYSSGPDSYEQYF.

The chain uses TRBV15 and TRBJ1-2, with D unclear. Per germline, CDR1 LNHNV and CDR2 YYDKDF (reference sequence). This CDR3 region has 15 residues. V lost 1 base, J lost 0 bases, and 9 bases lay in between. In DNA, the CDR3 is TGTGCCACCAGCAGAGCTGGGGATCCTAACTATGGCTACACCTTC. Translating gives CATSRAGDPNYGYTF. The whole variable domain, filled in from reference TRBV15 and TRBJ1-2, reads DAMVIQNPRYQVTQFGKPVTLSCSQTLNHNVMYWYQQKSSQAPKLLFHYYDKDFNNEADTPDNFQSRRPNTSFCFLDIRSPGLGDTAMYLCATSRAGDPNYGYTFGSGTRLTVV.

This clone was counted once. This rearrangement joins TRBV4-1 to TRBJ1-2, with D hard to call. The V end lost 3 bases, the J end lost 4 bases, and 9 bases lay between the germline ends. The CDR3 sequence is 13 residues long. The germline CDR1 and CDR2 sequences are MGHRA and YSYEKL. The CDR3 DNA is TGCGCCAGCAGCCAGCGCGATTTCTATGGCTACACCTTC. Translating gives CASSQRDFYGYTF.

This sequence joins TRBV6-5 and TRBJ2-7; TRBD1 agrees at 9 bases. Germline lookup yields CDR1 MNHEY and CDR2 SVGAGI. Germline trimming cut 4 bases from V and 4 bases from J; bases unmatched to any gene: 5. The CDR3 has 14 residues. The CDR3 region has the DNA TGTGCCAGCAGTTTCGGGACAGGGCTATACGAGCAGTACTTC. Translation gives CASSFGTGLYEQYF.

Points on this clone: In the same sample, other DNA sequences code for this CDR3. The V gene is TRBV11-2, the J gene TRBJ1-1; D uncertain. The CDR3 length is 13 residues. Germline V gene data show CDR1 as SGHAT and CDR2 as FQNNGV. The V and J ends lost 0 bases and 5 bases respectively, with 7 bases between them. The CDR3 reads CASSLETDTEAFF. CDR3 sequence (DNA): TGTGCCAGCAGCTTAGAAACAGATACTGAAGCTTTCTTT.

The V and J genes are TRBV7-9 and TRBJ2-3, with 9 bases lining up with TRBD2. Germline CDR1 SEHNR, CDR2 FQNEAQ (reference sequence). The CDR3 is made up of 16 amino acids. Trimming at V came to 3 bases and at J to 2 bases, leaving 6 bases not matched to a gene. DNA of the CDR3: TGTGCCAGCAGCTTTGAGGAGCGGGAGGTCACAGATACGCAGTATTTT. Protein: CASSFEEREVTDTQYF.

The chain recombines TRBV25-1 with TRBJ1-2; D is unclear. Trimming removed 3 bases from V and 5 bases from J, with 10 bases in between. Germline CDR1 reads MGHDK; CDR2 reads SYGVNS. The CDR3 consists of 13 residues. The DNA of the CDR3 is TGTGCCAGCAGTGACCCCAACAAATATGGCTACACCTTC. It specifies CASSDPNKYGYTF.

The chain combines TRBV4-1 with TRBJ2-7, with D uncertain. CDR1 is MGHRA, CDR2 YSYEKL, per germline. This CDR3 is 13 amino acids long. Trimming took off 1 base at V and 7 bases at J, with 11 bases between the two ends. The DNA for the CDR3 is TGCGCCAGCAGCCAAGCGGTAGGAGTTGAGCAGTACTTC. Protein product: CASSQAVGVEQYF.

DNA for the CDR3: TGTGCCAGCAGTTACTCTGGCGGTAGCGGCGAGCAGTACTTC. Its protein is CASSYSGGSGEQYF. The V and J genes are TRBV6-5 and TRBJ2-7, with D perhaps matching TRBD2 (6 bases). This CDR3 comprises 14 residues. Germline CDR1 is MNHEY and CDR2 is SVGAGI. V gave up 0 bases and J gave up 6 bases, with 12 bases separating them.

This chain uses TRBV7-9 with TRBJ2-2; D gene ambiguous. Trimming shortened V by 3 bases and J by 7 bases, and 9 bases separated the two germline ends. CDR1 is SEHNR, CDR2 FQNEAQ, per germline (reference sequence). The CDR3 is 13 amino acids. CDR3 amino acids: CASSFDGFGELFF. The CDR3 bases are TGTGCCAGCAGCTTCGATGGATTCGGGGAGCTGTTTTTT.

This rearrangement joins TRBV9 to TRBJ2-7, with a weak D call TRBD1 (5 bases). The CDR3 has 15 residues. Germline lookup yields CDR1 SGDLS and CDR2 YYNGEE. V dropped 4 bases and J dropped 2 bases, with 16 bases sitting between them. CDR3 region: CASSPAAGQTYEQYF. CDR3 in DNA: TGTGCCAGCAGCCCCGCCGCCGGACAAACCTACGAGCAGTACTTC. Full variable domain (remainder filled in from reference TRBV9 and TRBJ2-7): DSGVTQTPKHLITATGQRVTLRCSPRSGDLSVYWYQQSLDQGLQFLIQYYNGEERAKGNILERFSAQQFPDLHSELNLSSLELGDSALYFCASSPAAGQTYEQYFGPGTRLTVT.

A note on this clone: The sample has other DNA sequences that encode this CDR3 too. The chain employs TRBV5-6 and TRBJ2-7; the D gene is possibly TRBD2 (6 bases). V lost 3 bases, J lost 0 bases, and 7 bases lay in between. CDR3 length: 13 amino acids. Germline V gene sequence: CDR1 SGHDT, CDR2 YYEEEE. The CDR3 nucleotides read TGTGCCAGCAGCTCGGACTACTCCTACGAGCAGTACTTC. Translating gives CASSSDYSYEQYF.

V is TRBV7-9 and J is TRBJ2-3; TRBD2 aligns across 8 bases. The V gene's germline CDR1 is SEHNR and CDR2 FQNEAQ (reference sequence). This CDR3 spans 17 amino acids. V dropped 3 bases and J dropped 4; count of bases not matched to a gene: 12. CDR3: CASSFRDGGALADTQYF. Written as DNA, the CDR3 is TGTGCCAGCAGCTTTCGAGACGGGGGGGCCTTGGCAGATACGCAGTATTTT.

The chain employs TRBV19 and TRBJ2-1, with 11 bases lining up with TRBD2. Germline V lookup: CDR1 LNHDA, CDR2 SQIVND (reference sequence). CDR3 length: 14 residues. V shed 7 bases, J shed 5 bases, and the junction held 4 bases outside the gene matches. The CDR3, as DNA: TGTGCCAGTATTAGCGGGAGGGAGAACAATGAGCAGTTCTTC. Residues: CASISGRENNEQFF. Full variable domain (missing parts from reference TRBV19 and TRBJ2-1): DGGITQSPKYLFRKEGQNVTLSCEQNLNHDAMYWYRQDPGQGLRLIYYSQIVNDFQKGDIAEGYSVSREKKESFPLTVTSAQKNPTAFYLCASISGRENNEQFFGPGTRLTVL.

As regards this clone: The sample contains more than one DNA sequence encoding this CDR3. The rearrangement uses TRBV7-9 and TRBJ2-7; 12 bases are shared with TRBD2. This CDR3 comprises 14 residues. Germline assignment: CDR1 SEHNR and CDR2 FQNEAQ (reference sequence). After removal of 6 bases from V and 1 base from J, the junction contained 1 base not matched to a gene. The CDR3 sequence is CASSGTSGSYEQYF. The CDR3 DNA is TGTGCCAGCAGTGGGACTAGCGGGTCCTACGAGCAGTACTTC.

The rearrangement links TRBV5-6 to TRBJ2-7; TRBD1 aligns across 7 bases. Trimming took 4 bases from V and 3 from J; bases not matched to a gene: 10. The CDR3 length is 15 residues. Germline V gives CDR1 SGHDT, CDR2 YYEEEE. CDR3 sequence reads: CASSTWDSRYYEQYF. In DNA, the CDR3 is TGTGCCAGCAGCACGTGGGACAGTCGATACTACGAGCAGTACTTC.

This clone has a single count. The rearrangement uses TRBV27 and TRBJ2-2; no reliable D call. The CDR3 has 16 residues. Per the germline V gene, CDR1 is MNHEY and CDR2 is SMNVEV (reference sequence). Trimming cost V 5 bases and J 7 bases, with 20 bases left between them. The CDR3 DNA follows: TGTGCCAGCAGTCTTGAGCCCTGGACGGCCAACGGGGAGCTGTTTTTT. Translation: CASSLEPWTANGELFF.

In DNA form, the CDR3 reads TGTGCCAGCAGCTTAGAGCAGGCCTTTAACTATGGCTACACCTTC. Translation: CASSLEQAFNYGYTF. The rearrangement links TRBV7-9 to TRBJ1-2; unclear D gene. V was clipped by 1 base and J by 1 base, with 10 bases between them. CDR3 size: 15 residues. Germline CDR1 and CDR2: SEHNR and FQNEAQ (reference sequence).